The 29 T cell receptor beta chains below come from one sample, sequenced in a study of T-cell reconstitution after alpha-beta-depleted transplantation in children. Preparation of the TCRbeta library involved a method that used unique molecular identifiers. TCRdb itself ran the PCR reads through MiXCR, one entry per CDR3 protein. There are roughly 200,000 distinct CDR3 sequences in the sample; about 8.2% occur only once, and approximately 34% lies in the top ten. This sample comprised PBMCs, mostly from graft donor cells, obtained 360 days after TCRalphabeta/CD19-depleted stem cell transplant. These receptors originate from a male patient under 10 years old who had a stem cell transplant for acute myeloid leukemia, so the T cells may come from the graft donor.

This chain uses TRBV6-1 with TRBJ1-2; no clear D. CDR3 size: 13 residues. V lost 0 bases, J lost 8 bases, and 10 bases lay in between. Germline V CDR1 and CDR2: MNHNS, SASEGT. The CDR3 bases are TGTGCCAGCAGTGAAGCGTGGGAGGGAGGCTACACCTTC. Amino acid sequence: CASSEAWEGGYTF.

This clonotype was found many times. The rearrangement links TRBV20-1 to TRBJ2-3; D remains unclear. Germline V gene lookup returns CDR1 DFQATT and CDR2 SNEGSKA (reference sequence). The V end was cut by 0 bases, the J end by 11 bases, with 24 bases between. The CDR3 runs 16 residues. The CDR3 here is CSARDLRNHHLIRQYF. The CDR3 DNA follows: TGCAGTGCTAGAGACCTGCGGAACCACCACTTGATAAGGCAGTATTTT.

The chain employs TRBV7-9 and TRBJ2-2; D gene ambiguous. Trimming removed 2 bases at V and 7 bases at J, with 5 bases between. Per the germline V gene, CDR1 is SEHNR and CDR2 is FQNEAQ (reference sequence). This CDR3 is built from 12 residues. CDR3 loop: CASSLQHGELFF. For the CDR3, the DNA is TGTGCCAGCAGCTTACAGCACGGGGAGCTGTTTTTT. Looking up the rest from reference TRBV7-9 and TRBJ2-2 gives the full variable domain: DTGVSQNPRHKITKRGQNVTFRCDPISEHNRLYWYRQTLGQGPEFLTYFQNEAQLEKSRLLSDRFSAERPKGSFSTLEIQRTEQGDSAMYLCASSLQHGELFFGEGSRLTVL.

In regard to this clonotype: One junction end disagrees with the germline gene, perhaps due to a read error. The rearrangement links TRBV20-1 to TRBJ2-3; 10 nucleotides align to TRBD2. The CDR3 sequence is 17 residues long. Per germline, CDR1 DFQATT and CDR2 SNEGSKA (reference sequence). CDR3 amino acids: CCARTGGPSGRKDTQYF. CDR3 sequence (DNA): TGCTGTGCTAGGACAGGAGGGCCTAGCGGGAGAAAGGATACGCAGTATTTT.

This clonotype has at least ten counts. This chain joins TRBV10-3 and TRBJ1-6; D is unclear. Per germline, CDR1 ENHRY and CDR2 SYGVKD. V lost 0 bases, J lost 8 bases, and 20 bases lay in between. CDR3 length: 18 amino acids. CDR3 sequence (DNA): TGTGCCATCAGTGAGTCTTGGAGGGTTGGGATGCTCGATTCACCCCTCCACTTT. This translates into CAISESWRVGMLDSPLHF.

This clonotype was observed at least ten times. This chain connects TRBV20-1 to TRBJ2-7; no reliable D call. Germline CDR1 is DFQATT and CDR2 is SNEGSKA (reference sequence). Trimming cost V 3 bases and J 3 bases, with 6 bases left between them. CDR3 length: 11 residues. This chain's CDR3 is CSASWGYEQYF. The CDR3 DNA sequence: TGCAGTGCTAGTTGGGGCTACGAGCAGTACTTC.

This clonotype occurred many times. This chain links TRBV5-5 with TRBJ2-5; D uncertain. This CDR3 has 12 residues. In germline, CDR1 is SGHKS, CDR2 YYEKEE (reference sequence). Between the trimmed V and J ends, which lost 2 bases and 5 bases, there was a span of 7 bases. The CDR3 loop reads CASSLILETQYF. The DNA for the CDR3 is TGTGCCAGCAGCTTAATACTGGAGACCCAGTACTTC. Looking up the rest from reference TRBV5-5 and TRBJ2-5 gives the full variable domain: DAGVTQSPTHLIKTRGQQVTLRCSPISGHKSVSWYQQVLGQGPQFIFQYYEKEERGRGNFPDRFSARQFPNYSSELNVNALLLGDSALYLCASSLILETQYFGPGTRLLVL.

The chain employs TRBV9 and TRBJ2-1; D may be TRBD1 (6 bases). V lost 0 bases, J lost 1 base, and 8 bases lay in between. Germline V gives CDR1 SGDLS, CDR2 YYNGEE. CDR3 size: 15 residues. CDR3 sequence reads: CASSVDGQSYNEQFF. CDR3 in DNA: TGTGCCAGCAGCGTAGACGGACAGTCCTACAATGAGCAGTTCTTC.

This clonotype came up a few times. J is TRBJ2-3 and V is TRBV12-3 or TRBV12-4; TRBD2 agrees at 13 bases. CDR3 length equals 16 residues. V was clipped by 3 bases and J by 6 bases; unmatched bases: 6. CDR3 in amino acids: CASSFRLAGGKDTQYF. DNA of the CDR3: TGTGCCAGCAGTTTCAGACTAGCGGGGGGAAAGGATACGCAGTATTTT.

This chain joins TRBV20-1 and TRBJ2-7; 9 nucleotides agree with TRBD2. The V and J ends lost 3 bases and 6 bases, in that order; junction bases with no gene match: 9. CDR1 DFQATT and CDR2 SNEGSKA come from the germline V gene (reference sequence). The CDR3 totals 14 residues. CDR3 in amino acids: CSASRVAGASEQYF. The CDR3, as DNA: TGCAGTGCTAGTCGGGTAGCGGGAGCGAGCGAGCAGTACTTC.

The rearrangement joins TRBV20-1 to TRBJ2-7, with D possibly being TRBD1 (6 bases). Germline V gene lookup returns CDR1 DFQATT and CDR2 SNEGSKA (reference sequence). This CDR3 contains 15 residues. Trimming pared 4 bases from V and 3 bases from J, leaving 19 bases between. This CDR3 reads CSATPRDKGYYEQYV. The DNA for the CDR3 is TGCAGTGCTACCCCCCGGGACAAGGGATACTACGAGCAGTACGTC.

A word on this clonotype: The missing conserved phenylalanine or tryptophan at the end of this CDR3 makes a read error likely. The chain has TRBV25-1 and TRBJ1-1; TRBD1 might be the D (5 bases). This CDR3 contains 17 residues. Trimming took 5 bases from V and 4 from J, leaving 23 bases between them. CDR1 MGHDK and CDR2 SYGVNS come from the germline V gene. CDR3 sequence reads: CASSSTRGSRVVTEAFC. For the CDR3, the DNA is TGTGCCAGCAGTTCAACGCGGGGGTCTAGAGTCGTCACTGAAGCTTTCTGT.

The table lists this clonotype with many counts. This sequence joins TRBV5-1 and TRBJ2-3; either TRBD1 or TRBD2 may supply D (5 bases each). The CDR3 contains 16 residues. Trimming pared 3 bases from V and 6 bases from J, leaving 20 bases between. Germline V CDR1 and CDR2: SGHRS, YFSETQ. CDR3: CASSSESRGLWDTQYF. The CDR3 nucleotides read TGCGCCAGCAGCTCAGAATCCCGGGGCCTGTGGGATACGCAGTATTTT. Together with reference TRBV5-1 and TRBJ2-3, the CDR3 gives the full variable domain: KAGVTQTPRYLIKTRGQQVTLSCSPISGHRSVSWYQQTPGQGLQFLFEYFSETQRNKGNFPGRFSGRQFSNSRSEMNVSTLELGDSALYLCASSSESRGLWDTQYFGPGTRLTVL.

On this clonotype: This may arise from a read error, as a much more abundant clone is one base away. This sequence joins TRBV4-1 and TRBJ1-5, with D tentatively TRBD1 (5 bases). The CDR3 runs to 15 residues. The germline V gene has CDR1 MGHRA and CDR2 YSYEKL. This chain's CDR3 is CASSQVWTGHHPQHF. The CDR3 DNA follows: TGCGCCAGCAGCCAAGTATGGACGGGGCATCATCCCCAGCATTTT.

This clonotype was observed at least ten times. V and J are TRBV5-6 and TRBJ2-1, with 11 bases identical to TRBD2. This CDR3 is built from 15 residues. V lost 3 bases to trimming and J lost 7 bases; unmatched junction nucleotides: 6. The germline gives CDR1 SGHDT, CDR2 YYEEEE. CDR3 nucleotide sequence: TGTGCCAGCAGCTCACCGGGACTAGCGGCGAATGAGCAGTTCTTC. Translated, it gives CASSSPGLAANEQFF.

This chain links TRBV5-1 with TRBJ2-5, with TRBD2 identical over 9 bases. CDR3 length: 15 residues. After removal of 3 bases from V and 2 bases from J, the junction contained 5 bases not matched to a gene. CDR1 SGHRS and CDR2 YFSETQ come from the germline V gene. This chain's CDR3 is CASSSRLAEQETQYF. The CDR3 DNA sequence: TGCGCCAGCAGCTCCCGACTAGCGGAGCAAGAGACCCAGTACTTC.

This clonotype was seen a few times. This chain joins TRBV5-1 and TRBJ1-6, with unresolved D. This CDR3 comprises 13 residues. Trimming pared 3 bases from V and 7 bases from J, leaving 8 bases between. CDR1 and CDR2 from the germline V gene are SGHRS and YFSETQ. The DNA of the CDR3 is TGCGCCAGCAGCTCCTACTCGAATTCACCCCTCCACTTT. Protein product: CASSSYSNSPLHF.

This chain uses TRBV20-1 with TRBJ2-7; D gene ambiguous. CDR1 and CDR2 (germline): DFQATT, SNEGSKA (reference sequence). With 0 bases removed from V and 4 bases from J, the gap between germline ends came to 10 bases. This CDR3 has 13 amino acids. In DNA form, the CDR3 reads TGCAGTGCTAGAGAAGGTGGGGTTTACGAGCAGTACTTC. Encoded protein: CSAREGGVYEQYF.

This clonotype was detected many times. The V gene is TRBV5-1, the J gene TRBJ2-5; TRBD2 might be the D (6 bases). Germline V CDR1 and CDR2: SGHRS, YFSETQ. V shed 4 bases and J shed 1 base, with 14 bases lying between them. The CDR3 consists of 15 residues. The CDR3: CASSGLAVSQETQYF. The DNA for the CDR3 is TGCGCCAGCAGCGGCTTAGCGGTAAGCCAAGAGACCCAGTACTTC.

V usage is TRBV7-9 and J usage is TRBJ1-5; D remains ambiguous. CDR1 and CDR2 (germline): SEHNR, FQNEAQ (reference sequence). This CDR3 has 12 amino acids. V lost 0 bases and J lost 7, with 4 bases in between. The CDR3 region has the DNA TGTGCCAGCAGCTTAGCCCTACAGCCCCAGCATTTT. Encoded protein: CASSLALQPQHF. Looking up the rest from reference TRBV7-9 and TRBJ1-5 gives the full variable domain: DTGVSQNPRHKITKRGQNVTFRCDPISEHNRLYWYRQTLGQGPEFLTYFQNEAQLEKSRLLSDRFSAERPKGSFSTLEIQRTEQGDSAMYLCASSLALQPQHFGDGTRLSIL.

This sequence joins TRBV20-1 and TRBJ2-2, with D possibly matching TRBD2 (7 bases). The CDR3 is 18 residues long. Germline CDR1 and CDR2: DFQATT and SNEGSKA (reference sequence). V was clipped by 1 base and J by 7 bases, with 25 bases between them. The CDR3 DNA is TGCAGTGCTAGAGGGGGGGCTAGTGGCGGGAGAGGTTTCGGGGAGCTGTTTTTT. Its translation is CSARGGASGGRGFGELFF.

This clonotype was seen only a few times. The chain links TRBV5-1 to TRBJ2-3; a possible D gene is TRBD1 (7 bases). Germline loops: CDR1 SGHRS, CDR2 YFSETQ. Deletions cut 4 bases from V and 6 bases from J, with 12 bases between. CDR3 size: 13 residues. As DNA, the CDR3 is TGCGCCAGCAGCGGACAGGAGGGGGATACGCAGTATTTT. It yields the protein CASSGQEGDTQYF.

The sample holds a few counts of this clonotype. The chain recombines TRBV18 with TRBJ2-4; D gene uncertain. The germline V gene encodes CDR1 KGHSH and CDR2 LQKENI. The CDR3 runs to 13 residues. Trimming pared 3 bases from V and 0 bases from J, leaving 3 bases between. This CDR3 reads CASSPLAKNIQYF. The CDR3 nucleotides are TGTGCCAGCTCACCTTTAGCCAAAAACATTCAGTACTTC.

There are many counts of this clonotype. Here the CDR3 reads CASSFDRETGELFF. The CDR3 DNA follows: TGCGCCAGCAGCTTTGACAGGGAGACCGGGGAGCTGTTTTTT. The chain links TRBV5-1 to TRBJ2-2; 7 bases align to TRBD1. CDR3 size: 14 residues. The germline V gene encodes CDR1 SGHRS and CDR2 YFSETQ. The ends lost 2 bases at V and 5 bases at J; junction bases unmatched: 3.

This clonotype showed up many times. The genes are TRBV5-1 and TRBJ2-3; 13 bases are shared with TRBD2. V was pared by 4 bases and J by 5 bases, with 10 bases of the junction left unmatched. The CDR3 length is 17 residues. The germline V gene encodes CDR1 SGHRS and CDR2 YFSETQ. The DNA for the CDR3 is TGCGCCAGCAGCCCCTACCAACTAGCGGGGGGGCGAGATACGCAGTATTTT. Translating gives CASSPYQLAGGRDTQYF.

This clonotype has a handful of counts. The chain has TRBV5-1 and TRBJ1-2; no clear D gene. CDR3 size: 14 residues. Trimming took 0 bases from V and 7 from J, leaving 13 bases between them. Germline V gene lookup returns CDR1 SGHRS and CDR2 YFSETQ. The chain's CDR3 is CASSLDPDALGYTF. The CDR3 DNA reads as TGCGCCAGCAGCTTGGATCCGGACGCCCTTGGCTACACCTTC.

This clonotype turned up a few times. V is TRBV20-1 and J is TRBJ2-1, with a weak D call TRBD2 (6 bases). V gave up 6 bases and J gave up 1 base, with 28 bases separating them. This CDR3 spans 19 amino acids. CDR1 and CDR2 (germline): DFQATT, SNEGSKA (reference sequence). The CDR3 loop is CSATPTMTRDSSSYNEQFF. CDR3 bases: TGCAGTGCAACCCCAACTATGACTCGGGACTCCAGTTCCTACAATGAGCAGTTCTTC.

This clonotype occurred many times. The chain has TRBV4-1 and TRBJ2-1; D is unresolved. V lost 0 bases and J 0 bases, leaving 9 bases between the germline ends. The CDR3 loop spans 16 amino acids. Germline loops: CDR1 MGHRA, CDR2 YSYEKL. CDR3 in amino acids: CASSQDWASSYNEQFF. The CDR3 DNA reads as TGCGCCAGCAGCCAAGATTGGGCCAGCTCCTACAATGAGCAGTTCTTC.

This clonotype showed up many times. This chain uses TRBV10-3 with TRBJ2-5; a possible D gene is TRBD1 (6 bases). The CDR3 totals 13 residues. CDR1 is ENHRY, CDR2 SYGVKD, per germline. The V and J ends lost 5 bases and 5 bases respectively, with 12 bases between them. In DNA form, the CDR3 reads TGTGCCATCAGTCTAACAGGGAGCGAGACCCAGTACTTC. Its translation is CAISLTGSETQYF.